These T cell receptor beta chains were read from a single sample in a study of blood T cell repertoires in COVID-19. Profiling relied on immunoSEQ multiplex PCR, and the TCRdb table lists in-frame clones only, not all of them. The table shows approximately 220,000 clones, with around 83% occurring only once. The sample consisted of peripheral blood. All receptors derive from a man aged 50-60 years who had recovered from COVID-19. CDR3s include the opening cysteine and the closing phenylalanine or tryptophan. Each record gives: D gene, V gene, clone size, J gene, CDR3 protein, CDR3 DNA. D genes are given only for firm matches. Rows may omit the clone size; those that give it use once, few, many or a size class.

D gene: TRBD2
V gene: TRBV5-4
clone size: .
J gene: TRBJ2-7
CDR3 protein: CASSLGGLADPYEQYF
CDR3 DNA: TGTGCCAGCAGCTTGGGTGGACTAGCCGACCCCTACGAGCAGTACTTC

D gene: TRBD2
V gene: TRBV11-3
clone size: .
J gene: TRBJ2-2
CDR3 protein: CASSQTKREVRTGELFF
CDR3 DNA: TGTGCCAGCAGCCAGACGAAGCGGGAAGTGAGGACCGGGGAGCTGTTTTTT

D gene: TRBD1
V gene: TRBV28
clone size: .
J gene: TRBJ1-2
CDR3 protein: CASSSGTGSGYTF
CDR3 DNA: TGTGCCAGCAGTTCCGGGACAGGGTCTGGCTACACCTTC

D gene: TRBD1
V gene: TRBV4-1
clone size: .
J gene: TRBJ1-6
CDR3 protein: CASSQGGQGYSPLHF
CDR3 DNA: TGCGCCAGCAGCCAAGGGGGACAGGGGTATTCACCCCTCCACTTT

D gene: TRBD1
V gene: TRBV2
clone size: .
J gene: TRBJ1-2
CDR3 protein: CASRIIQGGGYTF
CDR3 DNA: TGTGCCAGCAGGATTATACAGGGGGGTGGCTACACCTTC

D gene: .
V gene: TRBV5-4
clone size: .
J gene: TRBJ2-1
CDR3 protein: CASSLATVDNEQFF
CDR3 DNA: TGTGCCAGCAGCTTGGCAACGGTGGACAATGAGCAGTTCTTC

D gene: TRBD1
V gene: TRBV18
clone size: few
J gene: TRBJ1-6
CDR3 protein: CASSPLGQANSPLHF
CDR3 DNA: TGTGCCAGCTCACCTCTGGGACAGGCTAATTCACCCCTCCACTTT

D gene: .
V gene: TRBV10-2
clone size: .
J gene: TRBJ1-3
CDR3 protein: CASSEVGPGNTIYF
CDR3 DNA: TGCGCCAGCAGTGAGGTGGGGCCGGGAAACACCATATATTTT

D gene: .
V gene: TRBV27
clone size: few
J gene: TRBJ1-2
CDR3 protein: CASSLSGGGGYTF
CDR3 DNA: TGTGCCAGCAGTTTAAGCGGGGGAGGGGGCTACACCTTC

D gene: TRBD1
V gene: TRBV5-6
clone size: .
J gene: TRBJ2-1
CDR3 protein: CASSRRGQGSYNEQFF
CDR3 DNA: TGTGCCAGCAGCAGAAGGGGACAGGGGTCCTACAATGAGCAGTTCTTC

D gene: .
V gene: TRBV9
clone size: .
J gene: TRBJ2-7
CDR3 protein: CASSVEHSSYEQYF
CDR3 DNA: TGTGCCAGCAGCGTAGAACACAGCTCCTACGAGCAGTACTTC

D gene: TRBD2
V gene: TRBV10-1
clone size: .
J gene: TRBJ2-1
CDR3 protein: CASSEASGGINEQFF
CDR3 DNA: TGCGCCAGCAGTGAGGCTAGCGGAGGAATCAATGAGCAGTTCTTC

D gene: TRBD1
V gene: TRBV19
clone size: .
J gene: TRBJ1-5
CDR3 protein: CASTSTGTGFYSNQPQHF
CDR3 DNA: TGTGCCAGTACCTCCACCGGGACAGGTTTCTATAGCAATCAGCCCCAGCATTTT

D gene: TRBD2
V gene: TRBV27
clone size: .
J gene: TRBJ2-3
CDR3 protein: CASSLWPPGLADQTNPRLGTQYF
CDR3 DNA: TGTGCCAGCAGTTTATGGCCCCCGGGACTAGCGGACCAAACTAACCCCAGATTGGGTACGCAGTATTTT

D gene: TRBD2
V gene: TRBV29-1
clone size: .
J gene: TRBJ2-3
CDR3 protein: CSVVYGRRPDTQYF
CDR3 DNA: TGCAGCGTTGTTTACGGGAGGAGACCAGATACGCAGTATTTT

D gene: TRBD1
V gene: TRBV27
clone size: .
J gene: TRBJ2-7
CDR3 protein: CASSSTRDRGNEQYF
CDR3 DNA: TGTGCCAGCAGTTCAACCCGGGACAGGGGCAACGAGCAGTACTTC

D gene: TRBD1
V gene: TRBV25-1
clone size: .
J gene: TRBJ2-7
CDR3 protein: CASSDWDRQTYEQYF
CDR3 DNA: TGTGCCAGCAGTGACTGGGACAGGCAGACCTACGAGCAGTACTTC